Following are 10 T cell receptor beta chains from one sample sequenced in a study of shared clonotypes between healthy human individuals. Using immunoSEQ multiplex PCR, the repertoire was profiled, and TCRdb retains in-frame clones only, with some absent. The data show about 2.4 million clones, over 85% seen once. The sample taken for sequencing was naive CD4+ T cells from PBMCs. This sample's subset: CD45RA+ positively selected. Receptors originate from a man younger than 35 in good health. Some clones in this sample may be carry-over from other donors' samples.

The chain is built from TRBV5-1 and TRBJ2-7, with D tentatively TRBD2 (6 bases). V lost 6 bases, J lost 2 bases, and 18 bases lay in between. The germline V gene encodes CDR1 SGHRS and CDR2 YFSETQ. This CDR3 region has 15 residues. CDR3 in DNA: TGCGCCAGCAACCCAGGGACCGGGAGAGCCTACGAGCAGTACTTC. This translates into CASNPGTGRAYEQYF.

Concerning this clone itself: The sample carries other DNA sequences with the same CDR3. The chain couples TRBV28 to TRBJ2-7; TRBD1 matches 7 bases. J was trimmed by 5 bases and V by 5 bases; bases with no gene match: 3. This CDR3 contains 12 residues. The germline V gene has CDR1 MDHEN and CDR2 SYDVKM. CDR3 DNA sequence: TGTGCCAGCAGTCCGACAGGGCACGAGCAGTACTTC. Residues: CASSPTGHEQYF.

The V and J genes are TRBV6-1 and TRBJ1-5; possibly TRBD1 for D (6 bases). CDR1 and CDR2 from the germline V gene are MNHNS and SASEGT. The CDR3 has 15 amino acids. Trimming removed 6 bases at V and 3 bases at J, with 15 bases between. CDR3 loop: CASSTGSGYNQPQHF. As DNA, the CDR3 is TGTGCCAGCAGCACAGGGTCAGGGTACAATCAGCCCCAGCATTTT.

The chain is built from TRBV18 and TRBJ2-2; D is unclear. The germline V and J ends were trimmed by 0 bases and 2 bases, with 10 bases remaining between them. This CDR3 has 16 residues. Germline V gene lookup returns CDR1 KGHSH and CDR2 LQKENI. Here the CDR3 reads CASSPPETPNTGELFF. CDR3 sequence (DNA): TGTGCCAGCTCACCACCGGAGACACCAAACACCGGGGAGCTGTTTTTT.

The rearrangement joins TRBV19 to TRBJ1-1; TRBD1 might be the D (5 bases). There are 15 residues in the CDR3. Germline V gives CDR1 LNHDA, CDR2 SQIVND (reference sequence). Trimming pared 4 bases from V and 8 bases from J, leaving 20 bases between. CDR3 in amino acids: CASSSVEGRRTEAFF. The CDR3 nucleotides read TGTGCCAGTAGTAGCGTAGAGGGGAGAAGAACCGAAGCTTTCTTT.

The chain combines TRBV5-1 with TRBJ2-2; 12 positions agree with TRBD1. This CDR3 region has 20 residues. V gave up 0 bases and J gave up 1 base; unmatched junction bases: 10. Germline values: CDR1 SGHRS, CDR2 YFSETQ. Here the CDR3 DNA reads TGCGCCAGCAGCTTGGCCCCCCTCGGGACAGGGGGCCTGAACACCGGGGAGCTGTTTTTT. It encodes CASSLAPLGTGGLNTGELFF.

On this clone itself: Other DNA sequences from this sample encode an identical CDR3 as well. The chain links TRBV9 to TRBJ2-3; TRBD1 might be the D (6 bases). Germline-derived CDR1 and CDR2 are SGDLS and YYNGEE. V lost 0 bases to trimming and J lost 5 bases, with 7 bases between them. The CDR3 has 13 residues. CDR3 loop: CASSVGGGDTQYF. The CDR3 DNA is TGTGCCAGCAGCGTAGGAGGGGGAGATACGCAGTATTTT.

Only one count was recorded for this clone. The V and J genes are TRBV15 and TRBJ2-5, with no clear D. Trimming shortened V by 0 bases and J by 2 bases, and 10 bases separated the two germline ends. The CDR3 loop spans 15 amino acids. From germline, CDR1 is LNHNV and CDR2 YYDKDF (reference sequence). The DNA of the CDR3 is TGTGCCACCAGCAGAGATTCCCTGCCTCAAGAGACCCAGTACTTC. It is translated as CATSRDSLPQETQYF.

The rearrangement uses TRBV27 and TRBJ1-5, with TRBD1 matching over 7 bases. The V gene end was trimmed by 5 bases and the J gene end by 8 bases; junction bases not matched to a gene: 9. The CDR3 is 14 residues long. The germline gives CDR1 MNHEY, CDR2 SMNVEV (reference sequence). Here the CDR3 reads CASSPRTGEKPQHF. The CDR3 DNA follows: TGTGCCAGCAGTCCCCGGACAGGTGAAAAGCCCCAGCATTTT.

The V gene is TRBV28, the J gene TRBJ2-3; 10 nucleotides agree with TRBD2. This CDR3 comprises 17 residues. CDR1 is MDHEN and CDR2 is SYDVKM in the germline V gene. Trimming at V came to 5 bases and at J to 2 bases, leaving 10 bases not matched to a gene. The CDR3 loop is CASSPADTSGDTDTQYF. CDR3 DNA: TGTGCCAGCAGTCCCGCCGACACTAGCGGGGACACAGATACGCAGTATTTT.